These 26 T cell receptor beta chains were sequenced from one sample in a study of control samples from healthy donors and cancer patients. Sequenced by immunoSEQ multiplex PCR; TCRdb stores in-frame clones only, minus some. The table has 75,000 to 80,000 clones, about nine tenths seen once. Material for sequencing was PBMCs. These receptors all stem from a woman aged 50 to 65 with colorectal cancer.

The chain employs TRBV5-6 and TRBJ2-7, with D tentatively TRBD1 (5 bases). V was trimmed by 0 bases and J by 2 bases, leaving 12 bases between them. The CDR3 spans 15 residues. Per the germline V gene, CDR1 is SGHDT and CDR2 is YYEEEE. This CDR3 reads CASSLVGQGAYEQYV. Written as DNA, the CDR3 is TGTGCCAGCAGCTTGGTAGGGCAGGGCGCCTACGAGCAGTACGTC.

The chain combines TRBV20-1 with TRBJ1-2; a possible D gene is TRBD1 (5 bases). The V gene lost 5 bases and the J gene lost 14 bases, with 18 bases spanning the gap. The CDR3 has 11 amino acids. Germline-derived CDR1 and CDR2 are DFQATT and SNEGSKA (reference sequence). In DNA form, the CDR3 reads TGCAGTGCTCCCAGCCCAGGGACTAAGACCTTC. Its translation is CSAPSPGTKTF.

The chain combines TRBV5-5 with TRBJ1-6, with D unresolved. The CDR3 has 15 amino acids. Trimming removed 0 bases at V and 7 bases at J, with 11 bases between. The V gene's germline CDR1 is SGHKS and CDR2 YYEKEE (reference sequence). CDR3 amino acids: CASSLEEWSNSPLHF. The DNA of the CDR3 is TGTGCCAGCAGCTTGGAGGAGTGGAGCAATTCACCCCTCCACTTT.

The chain joins TRBV6-5 to TRBJ2-3, with D perhaps matching TRBD2 (7 bases). The CDR3 loop spans 14 amino acids. Germline assignment: CDR1 MNHEY and CDR2 SVGAGI. The V and J ends lost 5 bases and 4 bases respectively, with 13 bases between them. As DNA, the CDR3 is TGTGCCAGCAGTCCGGGGGGCGGCCCAGATACGCAGTATTTT. It is translated as CASSPGGGPDTQYF.

J is TRBJ2-7 and V is TRBV6-1, with D hard to call. V dropped 0 bases and J dropped 0 bases, with 21 bases sitting between them. Germline-derived CDR1 and CDR2 are MNHNS and SASEGT. The CDR3 covers 19 residues. CDR3 DNA sequence: TGTGCCAGCAGTGAAGCGGGTCTCCAGATTTCCTCACTCTCCTACGAGCAGTACGTC. Its protein is CASSEAGLQISSLSYEQYV.

This chain uses TRBV7-2 with TRBJ1-5; no definite D call. Germline-derived CDR1 and CDR2 are SGHTA and FQGNSA. V was shortened by 5 bases and J by 0 bases, with 2 bases between the two germline ends. There are 12 residues in the CDR3. The CDR3 coding sequence is TGTGCCAGCAGCAATAGCAATCAGCCCCAGCATTTT. This translates into CASSNSNQPQHF.

This clone has only a few counts. The V and J genes are TRBV19 and TRBJ1-5; weak D call: TRBD1 (5 bases). This CDR3 region has 14 residues. The germline V gene encodes CDR1 LNHDA and CDR2 SQIVND (reference sequence). Trimming stripped 7 bases from V and 0 bases from J, with 10 bases between. This CDR3 is CASTRDGSNQPQHF. CDR3 bases: TGTGCCAGTACCCGGGACGGTAGCAATCAGCCCCAGCATTTT.

Only one count was recorded for this clone. The rearrangement links TRBV6-5 to TRBJ2-1; tentatively, D is TRBD1 or TRBD2 (6 bases each). V was pared by 8 bases and J by 5 bases, with 13 bases between. CDR1 is MNHEY and CDR2 is SVGAGI in the germline V gene. The CDR3 length is 13 residues. CDR3 loop: CASSWGANNEQFF. The CDR3 bases are TGTGCCAGCTCCTGGGGGGCGAACAATGAGCAGTTCTTC.

V gene TRBV4-1 combines with J gene TRBJ1-6; D remains unclear. Between the trimmed V and J ends, which lost 1 base and 2 bases, there was a span of 9 bases. This CDR3 comprises 16 residues. Germline V gene sequence: CDR1 MGHRA, CDR2 YSYEKL. The CDR3: CASSQASDPYNSPLHF. CDR3 nucleotides: TGCGCCAGCAGCCAAGCCTCAGATCCCTATAATTCACCCCTCCACTTT.

This clone was seen just once. CDR3 DNA sequence: TGTGCCACCAGTGACACTGGAAACACCATATATTTT. Its translation is CATSDTGNTIYF. The chain uses TRBV24-1 and TRBJ1-3; unclear D gene. The germline V gene encodes CDR1 KGHDR and CDR2 SFDVKD. This CDR3 has 12 residues. Trimming left V 4 bases short and J 2 bases short, with 2 bases between.

The chain links TRBV7-9 to TRBJ2-5, with 8 bases fitting TRBD2. The V segment lost 2 bases and the J segment 5 bases; nucleotides outside the gene matches: 7. This CDR3 region has 15 residues. Per germline, CDR1 SEHNR and CDR2 FQNEAQ (reference sequence). CDR3 amino acids: CASSLRGGPFETQYF. CDR3 in DNA: TGTGCCAGCAGCTTACGGGGGGGCCCCTTCGAGACCCAGTACTTC.

CDR3 loop: CASRRGFEAFF. The CDR3 coding sequence is TGTGCCTCCCGACGGGGGTTTGAAGCTTTCTTT. The chain links TRBV19 to TRBJ1-1; maybe TRBD1 (5 bases). Germline assignment: CDR1 LNHDA and CDR2 SQIVND (reference sequence). CDR3 length: 11 amino acids. The germline V and J ends were trimmed by 11 bases and 7 bases, with 14 bases remaining between them.

V and J are TRBV6-2 or TRBV6-3 and TRBJ1-2; D is ambiguous. Germline values: CDR1 MNHEY, CDR2 SVGEGT. Trimming pared 0 bases from V and 4 bases from J, leaving 9 bases between. The CDR3 has 14 amino acids. The CDR3 sequence is CASSYSGSPYGYTF. The DNA for the CDR3 is TGTGCCAGCAGTTACTCCGGCAGTCCCTATGGCTACACCTTC.

The chain has TRBV3-1 (or the pseudogene TRBV3-2) and TRBJ2-3; no firm D call. V was pared by 4 bases and J by 5 bases, with 10 bases between. The length of the CDR3 is 13 residues. The germline CDR1 and CDR2 sequences are LGHDT and YNNKEL (reference sequence). CDR3 region: CASSPYDGDTQYF. The CDR3 bases are TGTGCCAGCAGCCCTTACGACGGAGATACGCAGTATTTT.

The chain joins TRBV5-5 to TRBJ1-6; 8 bases are shared with TRBD1. V gave up 4 bases and J gave up 7 bases; unmatched junction bases: 7. From germline, CDR1 is SGHKS and CDR2 YYEKEE (reference sequence). This CDR3 comprises 15 residues. The CDR3 sequence is CASSLGQGLNSPLHF. The DNA for the CDR3 is TGTGCCAGCAGCCTTGGACAGGGCCTGAATTCACCCCTCCACTTT.

The chain is built from TRBV5-1 and TRBJ1-2, with D unclear. V lost 4 bases to trimming and J lost 5 bases, with 21 bases between them. In germline, CDR1 is SGHRS, CDR2 YFSETQ. The CDR3 spans 16 residues. The CDR3 coding sequence is TGCGCCAGCAGCCCCAGTGTCGGCCAGCGTCTGTATGGCTACACCTTC. Encoded protein: CASSPSVGQRLYGYTF.

This rearrangement joins TRBV28 to TRBJ1-1; 7 bases match TRBD1. The CDR3 sequence is 13 residues long. Per the germline V gene, CDR1 is MDHEN and CDR2 is SYDVKM. V shed 6 bases and J 8 bases; nucleotides not matched to a gene: 9. CDR3 nucleotide sequence: TGTGCCAGCAGGACACAGGGGAGGGGCGAAGCTTTCTTT. The encoded protein is CASRTQGRGEAFF.

In DNA, the CDR3 is TGTGCCAGCAGCCCGGGAGAAAACATTCAGTACTTC. This encodes CASSPGENIQYF. The V gene is TRBV5-8, the J gene TRBJ2-4, with TRBD2 as a possible D gene (6 bases). This CDR3 has 12 residues. Germline V gene lookup returns CDR1 SGHTS and CDR2 YDEGEE. Trimming cost V 4 bases and J 5 bases, with 7 bases left between them.

This chain uses TRBV6-5 with TRBJ1-4; no clear D gene. The germline CDR1 and CDR2 sequences are MNHEY and SVGAGI. This CDR3 contains 13 residues. Trimming took off 2 bases at V and 5 bases at J, with 6 bases between the two ends. CDR3 region: CASSYDGNEKLFF. The CDR3 coding sequence is TGTGCCAGCAGTTACGACGGCAATGAAAAACTGTTTTTT.

The V and J genes are TRBV12-5 and TRBJ2-3; D remains unclear. Germline CDR1 is LGHNT and CDR2 is FRNRAP. V lost 2 bases and J lost 3, with 9 bases in between. This CDR3 is built from 14 residues. The chain's CDR3 is CASGLNPTTDTQYF. The CDR3 DNA sequence: TGTGCTAGTGGTTTGAACCCAACGACAGATACGCAGTATTTT.

The J gene is TRBJ1-1, the V gene TRBV2, with no clear D. Germline CDR1 SNHLY, CDR2 FYNNEI. V lost 5 bases, J lost 5 bases, and 12 bases lay in between. The CDR3 spans 13 residues. CDR3 sequence reads: CASSHTQRTEAFF. The CDR3 DNA reads as TGTGCCAGCAGTCACACCCAGAGGACTGAAGCTTTCTTT. Based on the CDR3 plus reference TRBV2 and TRBJ1-1, the full variable domain is EPEVTQTPSHQVTQMGQEVILRCVPISNHLYFYWYRQILGQKVEFLVSFYNNEISEKSEIFDDQFSVERPDGSNFTLKIRSTKLEDSAMYFCASSHTQRTEAFFGQGTRLTVV.

The chain joins TRBV6-5 to TRBJ1-1; D possibly corresponds to TRBD1 (6 bases). V dropped 4 bases and J dropped 7 bases, with 10 bases sitting between them. Per germline, CDR1 MNHEY and CDR2 SVGAGI. The CDR3 extends over 12 amino acids. CDR3 nucleotide sequence: TGTGCCAGCAGTTCTCGGACAGATGAAGCTTTCTTT. This encodes CASSSRTDEAFF.

The chain links TRBV2 to TRBJ1-2; 7 positions match TRBD1. V gave up 6 bases and J gave up 6 bases; unmatched junction bases: 7. Germline V lookup: CDR1 SNHLY, CDR2 FYNNEI. The CDR3 contains 13 residues. CDR3 sequence (DNA): TGTGCCAGCAGCCCGACAGGGACGAATGGCTACACCTTC. This gives the protein CASSPTGTNGYTF.

DNA for the CDR3: TGCGCCAGCAGCCAGGGACTAGCGGGGGGGTTTTACCAAGAGACCCAGTACTTC. Amino acids: CASSQGLAGGFYQETQYF. The chain recombines TRBV5-1 with TRBJ2-5; 16 nucleotides line up with TRBD2. V dropped 4 bases and J dropped 0; count of bases not matched to a gene: 6. Germline V gene sequence: CDR1 SGHRS, CDR2 YFSETQ. This CDR3 is built from 18 residues.

The chain employs TRBV19 and TRBJ2-3; TRBD1 might be the D (5 bases). CDR3 length: 14 amino acids. Germline CDR1 LNHDA, CDR2 SQIVND (reference sequence). The V end was cut by 6 bases, the J end by 2 bases, with 12 bases between. In nucleotides, the CDR3 is TGTGCCAGTAGAGAACAGGTATTCACAGATACGCAGTATTTT. Its protein is CASREQVFTDTQYF.

This clone was seen a few times. The chain is built from TRBV10-3 and TRBJ1-1; 8 bases are shared with TRBD1. CDR1 and CDR2 (germline): ENHRY, SYGVKD. Losses at the gene ends were 6 bases for V and 1 base for J; bases not matched to a gene: 4. The CDR3 sequence is 14 residues long. The CDR3: CAIRTGTGNTEAFF. CDR3 sequence (DNA): TGTGCCATCAGGACCGGGACAGGGAACACTGAAGCTTTCTTT.